Included here is one T cell receptor (beta chain) sequence, with context. This sample was included in a study of control samples from healthy donors and cancer patients. The J segment lost 1 base and the V segment lost 2 bases, leaving 7 bases of the junction unmatched. The CDR3 contains 16 residues. Germline CDR1 SGHDT, CDR2 YYEEEE. The table came from immunoSEQ multiplex PCR; TCRdb's copy has only in-frame clones and leaves some out. The sample has about 110,000 clones, 80% to 90% seen once. The genes are TRBV5-6 and TRBJ1-1; 8 nucleotides line up with TRBD1. This sequence originates from a woman in her fifties or sixties in good health. The sequenced sample was blood. The CDR3 reads CASSFRGRLGNTEAFF. CDR3 sequence (DNA): TGTGCCAGCAGCTTCAGGGGGCGTCTGGGGAACACTGAAGCTTTCTTT.